This note documents a single T cell receptor beta chain sequence. This sample was taken from a study of blood T cell repertoires in COVID-19. Study context: Some COVID-19 samples were acute and others convalescent; all came from the United States, Italy and Spain. Nucleic acid was either cDNA or gDNA, and it came from T cells, B-cell-depleted T cells, or PBMCs.

In the original workflow: Reference gene primers were amplified, and this amplification served to estimate nucleated cell counts. Assay used: immunoSEQ multiplex PCR; TCRdb lists only in-frame clones, some missing. V and J calls and clone size are as listed in that table; D and trimming were resolved from the DNA. The table has 45,000 to 60,000 clones, more than 60% seen once. Sequenced: peripheral blood. This TCR was sampled from a human donor with active or convalescent COVID-19. The donor label of this sample is uncertain.

The CDR3 spells CASSQEGGTVRNTEAFF. The CDR3 region has the DNA TGTGCCAGCAGCCAAGAAGGGGGGACAGTTCGGAACACTGAAGCTTTCTTT. The genes are TRBV14 and TRBJ1-1, with TRBD1 identical over 7 bases. V shed 0 bases and J 1 base; nucleotides not matched to a gene: 8. Germline V lookup: CDR1 SGHDN, CDR2 FVKESK. The CDR3 sequence is 17 residues long.